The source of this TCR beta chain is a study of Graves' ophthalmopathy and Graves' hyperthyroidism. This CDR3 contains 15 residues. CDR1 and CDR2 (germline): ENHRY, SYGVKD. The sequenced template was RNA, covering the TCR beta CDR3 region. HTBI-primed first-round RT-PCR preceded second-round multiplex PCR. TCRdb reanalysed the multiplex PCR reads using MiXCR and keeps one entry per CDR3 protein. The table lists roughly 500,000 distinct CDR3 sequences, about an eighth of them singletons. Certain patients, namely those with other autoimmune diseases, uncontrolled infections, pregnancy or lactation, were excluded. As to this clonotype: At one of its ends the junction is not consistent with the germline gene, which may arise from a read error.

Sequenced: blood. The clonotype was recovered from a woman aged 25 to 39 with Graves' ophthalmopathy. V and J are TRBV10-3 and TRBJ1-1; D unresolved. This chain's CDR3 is CAISAASVQNTEAFF. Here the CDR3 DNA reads TGTGCCATCAGTGCCGCCTCCGTTCAGAACACTGAGGCTTTCTTT.